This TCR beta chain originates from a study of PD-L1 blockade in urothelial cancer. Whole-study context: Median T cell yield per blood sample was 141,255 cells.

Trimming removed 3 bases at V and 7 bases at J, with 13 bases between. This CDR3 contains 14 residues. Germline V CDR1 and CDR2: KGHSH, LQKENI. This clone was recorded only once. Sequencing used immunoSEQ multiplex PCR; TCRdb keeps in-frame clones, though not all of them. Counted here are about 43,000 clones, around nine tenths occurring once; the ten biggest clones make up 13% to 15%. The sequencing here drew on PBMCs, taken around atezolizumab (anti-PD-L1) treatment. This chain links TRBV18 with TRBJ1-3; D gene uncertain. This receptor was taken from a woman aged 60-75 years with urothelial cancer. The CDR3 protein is CASSPTLRWNTIYF. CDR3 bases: TGTGCCAGCTCACCTACCCTACGGTGGAACACCATATATTTT.